This T cell receptor beta chain was sequenced in a study of CD8+ T cells in alopecia areata. Overall study findings and caveats: Many expanded lesional clones persisted during tofacitinib (in both scalp and blood). Resident alphabeta T cells of normal skin are also sequenced in scalp samples.

Treatment specified: oral pan-JAK inhibitor, 5-10 mg twice daily. In germline, CDR1 is SEHNR, CDR2 FQNEAQ (reference sequence). This CDR3 contains 17 residues. Between the trimmed V and J ends, which lost 5 bases and 3 bases, there was a span of 23 bases. cDNA prepared by RNA extraction and subsequent reverse transcription served as the template for sequencing. Data came from immunoSEQ multiplex PCR; TCRdb stores just in-frame clones and leaves some out. Found here are around 110,000 clones, about four fifths of them singletons; the top ten hold less than 30%. This clone was seen a single time. The antigen remains undetermined.

The sample consisted of CD8+ T cells sorted from blood, taken at week 24, from a patient treated with tofacitinib. V and J are TRBV7-9 and TRBJ2-7; D is perhaps TRBD2 (6 bases). The TCR sequence derives from a human donor with alopecia areata. The CDR3 DNA follows: TGTGCCAGCAGCCACAATAACGCCTGGGACTTGTACTACGAGCAGTACTTC. It translates to CASSHNNAWDLYYEQYF.